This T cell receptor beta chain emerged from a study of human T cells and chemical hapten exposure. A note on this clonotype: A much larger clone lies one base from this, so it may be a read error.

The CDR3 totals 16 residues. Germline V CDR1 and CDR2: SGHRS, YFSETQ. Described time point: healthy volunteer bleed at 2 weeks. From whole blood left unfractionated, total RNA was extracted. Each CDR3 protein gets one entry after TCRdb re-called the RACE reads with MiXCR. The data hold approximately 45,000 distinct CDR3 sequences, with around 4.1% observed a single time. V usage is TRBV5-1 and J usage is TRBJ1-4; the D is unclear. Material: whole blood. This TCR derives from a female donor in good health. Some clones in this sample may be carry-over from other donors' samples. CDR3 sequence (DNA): TGCGCCAGCCGCTTACAGCGGTGGTCGGCTAATGAAAAACTGTTTTTT. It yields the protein CASRLQRWSANEKLFF. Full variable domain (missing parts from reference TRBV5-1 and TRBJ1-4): KAGVTQTPRYLIKTRGQQVTLSCSPISGHRSVSWYQQTPGQGLQFLFEYFSETQRNKGNFPGRFSGRQFSNSRSEMNVSTLELGDSALYLCASRLQRWSANEKLFFGSGTQLSVL.